This TCR beta chain was documented in a study of CD8+ T cells in alopecia areata. Sorting of CD4+ and CD8+ T cells was performed on PBMCs. RNA extraction and reverse transcription yielded cDNA as sequencing template. Some clones are missing from TCRdb's copy, which holds only in-frame ones; the method was immunoSEQ multiplex PCR. The sample shows 90,000 to 120,000 clones, 55% to 70% of them seen only once. The germline V gene encodes CDR1 MNHEY and CDR2 SMNVEV (reference sequence). V shed 4 bases, J shed 2 bases, and the junction held 6 bases outside the gene matches. The CDR3 runs 15 residues. Study results and limitations: Higher clonality and more expanded CD8+ clones appeared in lesional than normal scalp.

Of note for this clone: Its antigen is as yet unknown.

Material for sequencing was NKG2D-low CD8+ T cells sorted from blood. The rearrangement joins TRBV27 to TRBJ1-1; TRBD1 matches at 8 bases. The TCR sequence derives from a human donor with alopecia areata. The CDR3, as DNA: TGTGCCAGCAGTTCCCGGGACAGGCTCAACACTGAAGCTTTCTTT. Protein product: CASSSRDRLNTEAFF.